These 19 T cell receptor beta chains were all obtained from the same sample, sequenced in a study of identical twins. One entry per CDR3 protein results from TCRdb running MiXCR on the 5' RACE reads. The repertoire holds hundreds of thousands of distinct CDR3 sequences, with over 8.5% as singletons. The sample also formed part of further work on yellow fever vaccine responses in identical twins.

Material for sequencing was PBMCs. These receptors were obtained from a woman in her late teens or twenties in good health.

The V gene is TRBV29-1, the J gene TRBJ2-7; D tentatively reads TRBD1 or TRBD2 (5 bases each). The CDR3 extends over 12 amino acids. Germline V gives CDR1 SQVTM, CDR2 ANQGSEA. The V and J ends lost 6 bases and 3 bases respectively, with 12 bases between them. For the CDR3, the DNA is TGCAGCGTCCTGGGACGGAACTACGAGCAGTACTTC. Translating gives CSVLGRNYEQYF.

This clonotype has just a few counts. The gene calls are TRBV18 and TRBJ2-5; a possible D gene is TRBD2 (6 bases). The germline V and J ends were trimmed by 2 bases and 0 bases, with 10 bases remaining between them. The V gene's germline CDR1 is KGHSH and CDR2 LQKENI. This CDR3 is 15 amino acids long. CDR3 amino acids: CASSPSRGNQETQYF. The CDR3 nucleotides are TGTGCCAGCTCACCAAGCCGGGGGAACCAAGAGACCCAGTACTTC.

The sample holds a few counts of this clonotype. This rearrangement joins TRBV10-3 to TRBJ2-1; 8 positions agree with TRBD2. CDR1 and CDR2 from the germline V gene are ENHRY and SYGVKD. After removal of 4 bases from V and 0 bases from J, the junction contained 8 bases not matched to a gene. The CDR3 has 17 residues. DNA of the CDR3: TGTGCCATCAGTGGTCTAGCGGGTGCTTCCTCCTACAATGAGCAGTTCTTC. Translation gives CAISGLAGASSYNEQFF.

This clonotype appeared many times. The chain carries TRBV5-1 and TRBJ1-5, with D perhaps TRBD1 (5 bases). V was shortened by 0 bases and J by 0 bases, with 7 bases between the two germline ends. Germline V lookup: CDR1 SGHRS, CDR2 YFSETQ. The CDR3 has 15 amino acids. CDR3 nucleotide sequence: TGCGCCAGCAGCTTGGGACAGAATAGCAATCAGCCCCAGCATTTT. This sequence encodes CASSLGQNSNQPQHF.

This clonotype has only a few counts. V and J are TRBV4-1 and TRBJ1-2; TRBD1 matches 7 bases. CDR3 length: 14 residues. CDR1 and CDR2 from the germline V gene are MGHRA and YSYEKL. J lost 8 bases, V lost 2 bases, and 8 bases had no gene match. As DNA, the CDR3 is TGCGCCAGCAGCCAAACGACAGGGCGGAGAGGCTACACCTTC. Translated, it gives CASSQTTGRRGYTF.

This clonotype was observed at least ten times. The chain employs TRBV20-1 and TRBJ2-3, with 8 bases aligning to TRBD2. Germline trimming cut 2 bases from V and 5 bases from J; bases unmatched to any gene: 9. This CDR3 contains 15 residues. Germline CDR1 DFQATT, CDR2 SNEGSKA (reference sequence). CDR3 sequence (DNA): TGCAGTGCTAGACGCGGGGGGCCCATGGTAGATACGCAGTATTTT. Amino acid sequence: CSARRGGPMVDTQYF.

This clonotype has a count of ten or more. CDR3 sequence: CASSLSINQPQHF. CDR3 coding DNA: TGTGCCAGCAGTTTATCGATCAATCAGCCCCAGCATTTT. The V call is TRBV27, the J call TRBJ1-5; D not resolved. The CDR3 runs to 13 residues. Germline lookup yields CDR1 MNHEY and CDR2 SMNVEV (reference sequence). Trimming removed 0 bases at V and 3 bases at J, with 3 bases between.

There are many counts of this clonotype. The rearrangement links TRBV11-2 to TRBJ1-1, with TRBD1 identical over 7 bases. CDR1 and CDR2 from the germline V gene are SGHAT and FQNNGV. The CDR3 loop spans 15 amino acids. With 5 bases clipped from V and 0 bases from J, the junction kept 6 bases outside the gene matches. Written as DNA, the CDR3 is TGTGCCAGCAGCCTTGGACAGGCCCTGAACACTGAAGCTTTCTTT. Protein product: CASSLGQALNTEAFF.

This clonotype was detected ten times or more. The chain uses TRBV24-1 and TRBJ1-5; D is perhaps TRBD1 (6 bases). Germline CDR1 KGHDR, CDR2 SFDVKD. The V gene lost 4 bases and the J gene lost 4 bases, with 16 bases spanning the gap. The CDR3 spans 16 residues. The CDR3 DNA sequence: TGTGCCACCAGTGAAAGACAGGCGGACTCAAATCAGCCCCAGCATTTT. Translating gives CATSERQADSNQPQHF.

This clonotype was seen more than once but under ten times. The chain employs TRBV19 and TRBJ2-3; D uncertain. Trimming left V 5 bases short and J 2 bases short, with 11 bases between. Germline V gene lookup returns CDR1 LNHDA and CDR2 SQIVND (reference sequence). The CDR3 runs to 14 residues. The CDR3 spells CASSGQFFTDTQYF. For the CDR3, the DNA is TGTGCCAGTAGTGGTCAGTTCTTCACAGATACGCAGTATTTT.

This clonotype has more than one count but fewer than ten. This chain joins TRBV11-1 and TRBJ2-1; TRBD2 aligns across 9 bases. Germline V lookup: CDR1 SGHAT, CDR2 FQDESV (reference sequence). The V segment lost 1 base and the J segment 0 bases; nucleotides outside the gene matches: 7. The CDR3 is made up of 18 amino acids. In DNA form, the CDR3 reads TGTGCCAGCAGCTTAGTGGCTAGCGGGGTTAACTCCTACAATGAGCAGTTCTTC. Protein product: CASSLVASGVNSYNEQFF. The full variable domain, rest sourced from reference TRBV11-1 and TRBJ2-1, is EAEVAQSPRYKITEKSQAVAFWCDPISGHATLYWYRQILGQGPELLVQFQDESVVDDSQLPKDRFSAERLKGVDSTLKIQPAELGDSAMYLCASSLVASGVNSYNEQFFGPGTRLTVL.

This clonotype has a handful of counts. CDR3 residues: CASRGDRQNYGYTF. CDR3 nucleotide sequence: TGTGCCAGCAGGGGGGACAGGCAAAACTATGGCTACACCTTC. The J gene is TRBJ1-2, the V gene TRBV12-3 or TRBV12-4; 8 bases agree with TRBD1. This CDR3 has 14 amino acids. The V segment lost 6 bases and the J segment 2 bases; nucleotides outside the gene matches: 5.

This clonotype was counted a few times. J is TRBJ1-2 and V is TRBV9, with TRBD1 as a possible D gene (6 bases). V was cut by 2 bases and J by 6 bases, with 11 bases left in between. Germline V lookup: CDR1 SGDLS, CDR2 YYNGEE. The CDR3 is 13 residues long. The CDR3, as DNA: TGTGCCAGCAGCGTTCCGGGGGGCGATGGCTACACCTTC. Amino acids: CASSVPGGDGYTF.

This clonotype was seen at least ten times. The CDR3 DNA reads TGCAGTGCTAGTGAGAACACCGGGGAGCTGTTTTTT. Residues: CSASENTGELFF. The chain employs TRBV20-1 and TRBJ2-2; D remains unclear. The CDR3 sequence is 12 residues long. From germline, CDR1 is DFQATT and CDR2 SNEGSKA (reference sequence). V dropped 3 bases and J dropped 1 base, with 3 bases sitting between them.

This clonotype was seen only a few times. Relative to the germline gene, one junction end is altered; a read error may explain this. The rearrangement links TRBV4-3 to TRBJ2-7; no clear D. Germline CDR1 and CDR2: LGHNA and YSLEER. This CDR3 has 13 residues. DNA for the CDR3: TGCGCCTGCAGCCAGAGCCTAGCCTACGAGCAGTACTTC. This encodes CACSQSLAYEQYF.

The V call is TRBV28, the J call TRBJ2-7; D is possibly TRBD1 (7 bases). The CDR3 is 14 amino acids. Germline values: CDR1 MDHEN, CDR2 SYDVKM. V was shortened by 7 bases and J by 2 bases, with 15 bases between the two germline ends. The CDR3 protein is CASTKSGGTYEQYF. CDR3 DNA sequence: TGTGCCAGCACCAAATCAGGGGGGACCTACGAGCAGTACTTC.

The chain employs TRBV7-2 and TRBJ2-5; 8 nucleotides align to TRBD1. This CDR3 region has 14 residues. V was clipped by 4 bases and J by 6 bases; unmatched bases: 7. CDR1 and CDR2 from the germline V gene are SGHTA and FQGNSA. The CDR3 DNA sequence: TGTGCCAGCAGCTCCTCACAGGGGGGCAAGACCCAGTACTTC. As protein: CASSSSQGGKTQYF.

The chain recombines TRBV19 with TRBJ2-4; D may correspond to TRBD1 or TRBD2 (5 bases each). The V and J ends lost 0 bases and 0 bases respectively, with 9 bases between them. CDR3 length equals 16 residues. Germline-derived CDR1 and CDR2 are LNHDA and SQIVND (reference sequence). The CDR3 region has the DNA TGTGCCAGTAGTATAGACACCGGGACAGCCAAAAACATTCAGTACTTC. Translated: CASSIDTGTAKNIQYF.

The chain carries TRBV27 and TRBJ2-1, with D perhaps TRBD2 (7 bases). The CDR3 is made up of 15 amino acids. Germline V CDR1 and CDR2: MNHEY, SMNVEV (reference sequence). Trimming cost V 5 bases and J 9 bases, with 20 bases left between them. Here the CDR3 reads CASSTTKGEGIEQFF. CDR3 DNA sequence: TGTGCCAGCAGTACTACGAAGGGGGAGGGTATTGAGCAGTTCTTC.